This TCR beta chain appears in the sequencing data of a study of CDR3 diversity in severe acne. Using its own MiXCR run on the PCR reads, TCRdb lists one record per CDR3 protein. Of roughly 79,000 distinct CDR3 sequences listed, about half are singletons. The germline CDR1 and CDR2 sequences are SNHLY and FYNNEI. Trimming left V 5 bases short and J 5 bases short, with 16 bases between. This CDR3 is 14 amino acids long. There are many counts of this clonotype. The receptor was derived from a male donor with severe acne vulgaris. V is TRBV2 and J is TRBJ2-7, with D possibly being TRBD2 (6 bases). Material for sequencing was blood. Written as DNA, the CDR3 is TGTGCCAGCAGTTTCGGGAGATTTGGAGACGAGCAGTACGTC. It encodes CASSFGRFGDEQYV.